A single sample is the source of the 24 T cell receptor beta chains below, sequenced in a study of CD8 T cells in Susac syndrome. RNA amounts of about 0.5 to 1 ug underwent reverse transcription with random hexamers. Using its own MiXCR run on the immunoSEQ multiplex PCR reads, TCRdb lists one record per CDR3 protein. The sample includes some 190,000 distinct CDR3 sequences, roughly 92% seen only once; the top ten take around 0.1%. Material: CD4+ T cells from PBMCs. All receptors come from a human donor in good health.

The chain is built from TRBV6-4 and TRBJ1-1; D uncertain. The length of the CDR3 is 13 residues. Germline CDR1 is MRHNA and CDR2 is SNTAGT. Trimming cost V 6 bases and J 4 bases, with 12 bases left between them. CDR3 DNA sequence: TGTGCCAGCAGCTCGTTATATGGCACTGAAGCTTTCTTT. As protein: CASSSLYGTEAFF.

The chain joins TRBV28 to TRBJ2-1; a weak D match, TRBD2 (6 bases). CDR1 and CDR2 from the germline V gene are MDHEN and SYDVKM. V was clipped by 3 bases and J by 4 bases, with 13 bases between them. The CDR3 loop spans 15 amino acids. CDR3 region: CASSFEAGPYNEQFF. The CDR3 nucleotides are TGTGCCAGCAGTTTTGAGGCGGGGCCTTACAATGAGCAGTTCTTC.

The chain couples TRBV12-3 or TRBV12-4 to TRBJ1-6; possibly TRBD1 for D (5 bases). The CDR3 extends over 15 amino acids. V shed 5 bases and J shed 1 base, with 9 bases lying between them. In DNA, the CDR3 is TGTGCCAGCAGTCTCACAGGTTCCTATAATTCACCCCTCCACTTT. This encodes CASSLTGSYNSPLHF.

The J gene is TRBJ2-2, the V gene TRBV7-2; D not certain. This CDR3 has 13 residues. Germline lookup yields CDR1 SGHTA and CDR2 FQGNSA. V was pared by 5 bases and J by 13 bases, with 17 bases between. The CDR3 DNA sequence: TGTGCCAGCAGCCTCGAATGGGCGCGCGGGCTGTTTTTT. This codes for CASSLEWARGLFF.

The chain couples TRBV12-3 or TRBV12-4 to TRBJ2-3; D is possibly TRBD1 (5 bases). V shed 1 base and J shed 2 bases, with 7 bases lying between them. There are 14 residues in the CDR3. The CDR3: CASSLGQPTDTQYF. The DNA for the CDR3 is TGTGCCAGCAGTTTAGGACAGCCCACAGATACGCAGTATTTT.

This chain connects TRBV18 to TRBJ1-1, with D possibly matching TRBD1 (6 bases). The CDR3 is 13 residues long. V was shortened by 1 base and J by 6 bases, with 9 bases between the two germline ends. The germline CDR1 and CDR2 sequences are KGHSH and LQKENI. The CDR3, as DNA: TGTGCCAGCTCACCACTACAGGGAGCTGAAGCTTTCTTT. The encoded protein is CASSPLQGAEAFF.

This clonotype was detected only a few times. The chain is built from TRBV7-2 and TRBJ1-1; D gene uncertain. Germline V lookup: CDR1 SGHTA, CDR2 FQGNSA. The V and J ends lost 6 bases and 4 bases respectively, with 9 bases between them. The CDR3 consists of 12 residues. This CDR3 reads CASSPGGTEAFF. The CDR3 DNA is TGTGCCAGCAGTCCGGGCGGCACTGAAGCTTTCTTT.

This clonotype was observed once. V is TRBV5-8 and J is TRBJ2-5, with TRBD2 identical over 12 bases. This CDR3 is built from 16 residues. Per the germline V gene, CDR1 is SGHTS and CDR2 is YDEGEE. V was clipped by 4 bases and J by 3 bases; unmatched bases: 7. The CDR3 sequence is CASSRGLAGPKETQYF. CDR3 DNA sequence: TGTGCCAGCAGCCGCGGACTAGCGGGGCCCAAAGAGACCCAGTACTTC.

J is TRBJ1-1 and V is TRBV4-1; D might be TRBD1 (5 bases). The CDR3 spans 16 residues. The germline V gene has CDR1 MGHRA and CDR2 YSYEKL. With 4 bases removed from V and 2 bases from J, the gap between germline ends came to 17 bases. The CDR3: CASSRLLVGANTEAFF. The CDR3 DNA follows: TGCGCCAGCAGCCGCTTGTTGGTCGGGGCAAACACTGAAGCTTTCTTT.

This CDR3 reads CASSRPVTNMNTEAFF. CDR3 bases: TGTGCCAGCAGCCGTCCCGTGACAAACATGAACACTGAAGCTTTCTTT. The chain carries TRBV7-2 and TRBJ1-1; unclear D gene. With 5 bases removed from V and 0 bases from J, the gap between germline ends came to 16 bases. This CDR3 spans 16 amino acids. Per germline, CDR1 SGHTA and CDR2 FQGNSA. The full variable domain, its missing parts supplied by reference TRBV7-2 and TRBJ1-1, is GAGVSQSPSNKVTEKGKDVELRCDPISGHTALYWYRQSLGQGLEFLIYFQGNSAPDKSGLPSDRFSAERTGGSVSTLTIQRTQQEDSAVYLCASSRPVTNMNTEAFFGQGTRLTVV.

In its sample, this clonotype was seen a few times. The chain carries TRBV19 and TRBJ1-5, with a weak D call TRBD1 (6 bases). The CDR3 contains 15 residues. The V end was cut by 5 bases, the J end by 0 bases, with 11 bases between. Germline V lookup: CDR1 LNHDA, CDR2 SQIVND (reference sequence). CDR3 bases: TGTGCCAGTAGTCGACAGGCGATTAGCAATCAGCCCCAGCATTTT. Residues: CASSRQAISNQPQHF.

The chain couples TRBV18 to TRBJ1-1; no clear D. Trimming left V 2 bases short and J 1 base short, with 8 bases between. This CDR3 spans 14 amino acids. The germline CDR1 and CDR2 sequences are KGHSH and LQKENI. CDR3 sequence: CASSPRMENTEAFF. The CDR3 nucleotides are TGTGCCAGCTCACCAAGGATGGAGAACACTGAAGCTTTCTTT.

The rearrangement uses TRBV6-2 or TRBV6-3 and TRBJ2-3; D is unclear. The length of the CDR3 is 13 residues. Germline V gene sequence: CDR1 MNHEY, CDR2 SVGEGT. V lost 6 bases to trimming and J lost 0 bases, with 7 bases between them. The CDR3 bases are TGTGCCAGCAGAGAGCTTAGCACAGATACGCAGTATTTT. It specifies CASRELSTDTQYF.

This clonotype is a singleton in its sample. The CDR3 sequence: CASSLAGPNYEQYF. The CDR3, as DNA: TGTGCCAGCAGCTTGGCGGGGCCCAACTACGAGCAGTACTTC. J is TRBJ2-7 and V is TRBV5-8, with D possibly being TRBD1 or TRBD2 (5 bases each). Trimming removed 0 bases from V and 3 bases from J, with 10 bases in between. The germline gives CDR1 SGHTS, CDR2 YDEGEE. The CDR3 is 14 residues long. The whole variable domain, filled in from reference TRBV5-8 and TRBJ2-7, reads EAGVTQSPTHLIKTRGQQATLRCSPISGHTSVYWYQQALGLGLQFLLWYDEGEERNRGNFPPRFSGRQFPNYSSELNVNALELEDSALYLCASSLAGPNYEQYFGPGTRLTVT.

CDR3 loop: CASSPGTGKDYGYTF. The CDR3 DNA sequence: TGCGCCAGCAGCCCCGGGACAGGGAAAGACTATGGCTACACCTTC. The V and J genes are TRBV5-1 and TRBJ1-2; 9 bases agree with TRBD1. CDR1 is SGHRS and CDR2 is YFSETQ in the germline V gene. V shed 4 bases, J shed 3 bases, and the junction held 7 bases outside the gene matches. This CDR3 region has 15 residues.

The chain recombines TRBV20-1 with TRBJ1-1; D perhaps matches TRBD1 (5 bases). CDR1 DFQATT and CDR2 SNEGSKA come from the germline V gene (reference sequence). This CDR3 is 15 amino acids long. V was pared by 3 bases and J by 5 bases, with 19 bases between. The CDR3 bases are TGCAGTGCTAGCCCCCAGGGCTTTGCAGGGACTGAAGCTTTCTTT. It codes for CSASPQGFAGTEAFF.

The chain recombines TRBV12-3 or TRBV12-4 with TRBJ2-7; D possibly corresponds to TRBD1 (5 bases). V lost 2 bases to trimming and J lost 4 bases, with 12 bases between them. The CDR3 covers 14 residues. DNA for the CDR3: TGTGCCAGCAGTTTATTTGGCAGGGAATACGAGCAGTACGTC. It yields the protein CASSLFGREYEQYV.

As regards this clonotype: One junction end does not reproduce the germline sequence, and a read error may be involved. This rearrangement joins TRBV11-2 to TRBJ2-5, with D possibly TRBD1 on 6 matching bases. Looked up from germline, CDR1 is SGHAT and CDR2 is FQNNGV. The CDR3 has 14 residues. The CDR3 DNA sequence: TGTGCCAGCAGCTCCGGACAGCTCCAAGGGACCGAGTACTTC. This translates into CASSSGQLQGTEYF.

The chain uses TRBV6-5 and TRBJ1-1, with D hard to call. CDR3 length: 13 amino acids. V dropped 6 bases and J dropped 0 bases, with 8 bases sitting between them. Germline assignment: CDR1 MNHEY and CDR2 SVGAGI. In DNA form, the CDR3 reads TGTGCCAGCAGACCGGAGGTGAACACTGAAGCTTTCTTT. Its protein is CASRPEVNTEAFF.

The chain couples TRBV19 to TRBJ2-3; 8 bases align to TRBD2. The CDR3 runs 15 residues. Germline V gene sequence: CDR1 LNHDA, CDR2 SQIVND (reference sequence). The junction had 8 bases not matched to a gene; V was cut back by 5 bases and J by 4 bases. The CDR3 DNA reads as TGTGCCAGTAGTGTAAGGACTAGCCCGGCAGATACGCAGTATTTT. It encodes CASSVRTSPADTQYF.

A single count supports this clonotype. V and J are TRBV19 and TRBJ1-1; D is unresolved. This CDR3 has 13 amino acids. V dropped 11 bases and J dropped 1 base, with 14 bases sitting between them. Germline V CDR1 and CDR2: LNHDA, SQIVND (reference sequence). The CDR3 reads CAASLGPNTEAFF. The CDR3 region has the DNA TGTGCCGCCTCCCTAGGGCCGAACACTGAAGCTTTCTTT. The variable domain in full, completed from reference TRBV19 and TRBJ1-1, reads DGGITQSPKYLFRKEGQNVTLSCEQNLNHDAMYWYRQDPGQGLRLIYYSQIVNDFQKGDIAEGYSVSREKKESFPLTVTSAQKNPTAFYLCAASLGPNTEAFFGQGTRLTVV.

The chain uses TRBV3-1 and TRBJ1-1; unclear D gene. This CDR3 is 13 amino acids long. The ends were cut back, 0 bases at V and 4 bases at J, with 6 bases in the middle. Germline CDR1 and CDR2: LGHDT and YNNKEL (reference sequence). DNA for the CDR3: TGTGCCAGCAGCCAAGAAGGCGGCACTGAAGCTTTCTTT. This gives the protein CASSQEGGTEAFF. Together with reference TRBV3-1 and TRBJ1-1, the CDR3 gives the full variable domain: DTAVSQTPKYLVTQMGNDKSIKCEQNLGHDTMYWYKQDSKKFLKIMFSYNNKELIINETVPNRFSPKSPDKAHLNLHINSLELGDSAVYFCASSQEGGTEAFFGQGTRLTVV.

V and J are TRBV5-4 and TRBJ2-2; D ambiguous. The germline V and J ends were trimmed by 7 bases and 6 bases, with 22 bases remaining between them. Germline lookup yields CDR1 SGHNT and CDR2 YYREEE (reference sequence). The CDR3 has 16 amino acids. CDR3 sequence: CASSIFGSLTAGELFF. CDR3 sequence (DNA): TGTGCCAGCTCCATATTCGGCTCCCTCACCGCCGGGGAGCTGTTTTTT.

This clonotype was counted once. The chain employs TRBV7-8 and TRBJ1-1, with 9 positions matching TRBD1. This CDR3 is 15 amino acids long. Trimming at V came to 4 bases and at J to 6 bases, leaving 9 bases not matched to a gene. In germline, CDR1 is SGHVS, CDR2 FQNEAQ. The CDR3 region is CASSSTTTGGSEAFF. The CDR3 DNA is TGTGCCAGCAGCTCAACAACCACAGGGGGCTCTGAAGCTTTCTTT.